This TCR beta chain is drawn from a study of vaccination effects on CD4 cells after COVID-19. About this clone: No antigen is known for it.

Germline CDR1 reads KGHSH; CDR2 reads LQKENI. The germline V and J ends were trimmed by 2 bases and 7 bases, with 12 bases remaining between them. The CDR3 is 15 amino acids. Antigen-specific CD4+ T cells were first expanded with viral peptide pools by the ViraFEST assay and only then sequenced. Following 10 days of culture, CD4+ T cells were isolated. People in the vaccine group had not been infected with SARS-CoV-2 before, and their nucleocapsid antibodies were negative. Clones were read by immunoSEQ multiplex PCR, and TCRdb kept only the in-frame ones, dropping some. The table includes around 63,000 clones, roughly 75% detected once.

The input for sequencing was CD4+ T cells from PBMCs cultured with HCoV-OC43 spike peptides, taken before COVID-19 vaccination. The subset: HCoV-OC43 spike overlapping peptide pool stimulation. The receptor's source is a human donor who received a COVID-19 vaccine. The chain combines TRBV18 with TRBJ1-6; D unresolved. CDR3: CASSPSADKNSPLHF. The CDR3 DNA follows: TGTGCCAGCTCACCATCGGCCGATAAGAATTCACCCCTCCACTTT.